This TCR beta chain comes out of a study of identifying expanded T cells in peripheral blood. Findings and caveats of the study: Technical replicates showed roughly 1.2 changed clones; roughly two weeks roughly 16; four weeks 19. Roughly 2-week clone count variance significantly increased as total template count grew.

No infections or other immune events were documented during collection. The table lists this clone with a count of one. Antigen specificity is unknown. Assay used: immunoSEQ multiplex PCR; TCRdb lists only in-frame clones, some missing. The table shows roughly 130,000 clones, with roughly 90% occurring only once. The CDR3 consists of 17 residues. The V segment lost 1 base and the J segment 2 bases; nucleotides outside the gene matches: 7. In germline, CDR1 is KGHSH, CDR2 LQKENI. This chain uses TRBV18 with TRBJ2-3; 9 bases line up with TRBD2. The sample was blood. This receptor was identified in a person between 18 and 75 years old in good health. CDR3: CASSPLESSGDTDTQYF. For the CDR3, the DNA is TGTGCCAGCTCACCACTGGAGTCTAGCGGGGACACAGATACGCAGTATTTT.